The 20 T cell receptor beta chains below all came from one sample that was sequenced in a study of beta chain features in type 1 diabetes. Reverse transcription of all isolated RNA meant that expressed TCRB transcripts were sequenced. Repertoires were generated with immunoSEQ multiplex PCR, while TCRdb's copy carries only in-frame clones and drops some. The data show 900,000 or so clones, about 17% seen once. The sequenced material came from naive CD4+ T cells from blood. The source of these receptors is a woman younger than 30 in good health.

Only a few counts were recorded for this clone. V usage is TRBV19 and J usage is TRBJ1-1; no definite D call. The V gene lost 6 bases and the J gene lost 3 bases, with 5 bases spanning the gap. The germline gives CDR1 LNHDA, CDR2 SQIVND (reference sequence). This CDR3 region has 11 residues. In DNA, the CDR3 is TGTGCCAGTAGACGGGACACTGAAGCTTTCTTT. This sequence encodes CASRRDTEAFF.

The V call is TRBV7-2, the J call TRBJ2-3, with 9 bases identical to TRBD2. Per the germline V gene, CDR1 is SGHTA and CDR2 is FQGNSA. With V trimmed by 4 bases and J by 6 bases, 8 bases remained unmatched. The length of the CDR3 is 15 residues. CDR3 loop: CASSWISGSLDTQYF. DNA for the CDR3: TGTGCCAGCAGCTGGATTAGCGGGAGTTTGGATACGCAGTATTTT.

V gene TRBV5-8 combines with J gene TRBJ2-7; D is unclear. The germline V and J ends were trimmed by 4 bases and 7 bases, with 18 bases remaining between them. CDR3 size: 14 residues. Per germline, CDR1 SGHTS and CDR2 YDEGEE. DNA of the CDR3: TGTGCCAGCAGCCGCGGAGAGAGGATGGGGGAGCAGTACTTC. Amino acid sequence: CASSRGERMGEQYF.

This clone was picked up a small number of times. The V and J genes are TRBV28 and TRBJ1-5; a possible D gene is TRBD1 (5 bases). Per the germline V gene, CDR1 is MDHEN and CDR2 is SYDVKM. V was cut by 3 bases and J by 4 bases, with 13 bases left in between. The CDR3 is made up of 15 amino acids. The DNA for the CDR3 is TGTGCCAGCAGTTTGATGGGGCAGGGTAATCAGCCCCAGCATTTT. Its translation: CASSLMGQGNQPQHF.

The chain uses TRBV10-3 and TRBJ2-3, with D possibly TRBD1 on 6 matching bases. V dropped 6 bases and J dropped 5 bases, with 21 bases sitting between them. The germline CDR1 and CDR2 sequences are ENHRY and SYGVKD. CDR3 length equals 16 residues. The CDR3 DNA reads TGTGCCATCAGCAAATCAGGGGCGGTGGGTCAAGATACGCAGTATTTT. It yields the protein CAISKSGAVGQDTQYF.

The chain's CDR3 is CASSPGGAGASYEQYF. The CDR3 DNA sequence: TGTGCCAGCAGCCCGGGGGGAGCGGGGGCCTCCTACGAGCAGTACTTC. This chain joins TRBV7-9 and TRBJ2-7; 8 positions agree with TRBD2. The junction had 9 bases not matched to a gene; V was cut back by 5 bases and J by 0 bases. The CDR3 length is 16 residues. Germline assignment: CDR1 SEHNR and CDR2 FQNEAQ (reference sequence).

CDR3 in DNA: TGTGCCAGCATCCTTAGTCGTCTCAACAATGAGCAGTTCTTC. Its translation: CASILSRLNNEQFF. The genes are TRBV7-2 and TRBJ2-1; unclear D gene. Per the germline V gene, CDR1 is SGHTA and CDR2 is FQGNSA. V was cut by 7 bases and J by 5 bases, with 15 bases left in between. The CDR3 is made up of 14 amino acids. The entire variable domain, with the rest obtained from reference TRBV7-2 and TRBJ2-1, is as follows: GAGVSQSPSNKVTEKGKDVELRCDPISGHTALYWYRQSLGQGLEFLIYFQGNSAPDKSGLPSDRFSAERTGGSVSTLTIQRTQQEDSAVYLCASILSRLNNEQFFGPGTRLTVL.

The chain carries TRBV5-6 and TRBJ2-7, with D possibly TRBD2 on 5 matching bases. Germline assignment: CDR1 SGHDT and CDR2 YYEEEE. The CDR3 extends over 14 amino acids. V lost 1 base to trimming and J lost 2 bases, with 10 bases between them. The DNA of the CDR3 is TGTGCCAGCAGCTTGTTTTGGACTGCCTACGAGCAGTACTTC. As protein: CASSLFWTAYEQYF.

The chain employs TRBV2 and TRBJ2-4; D remains ambiguous. CDR3 size: 16 residues. V dropped 6 bases and J dropped 2 bases, with 17 bases sitting between them. CDR1 and CDR2 from the germline V gene are SNHLY and FYNNEI. The CDR3 loop is CASREPLSVTKNIQYF. DNA for the CDR3: TGTGCCAGCAGAGAGCCCCTATCGGTAACCAAAAACATTCAGTACTTC.

Only a few counts were recorded for this clone. This chain joins TRBV5-1 and TRBJ2-1; 8 nucleotides align to TRBD2. The CDR3 length is 15 residues. Germline V gene sequence: CDR1 SGHRS, CDR2 YFSETQ. The trim removed 3 bases at V and 7 bases at J, leaving 9 bases unmatched. CDR3 nucleotide sequence: TGCGCCAGCAGCTGGGGCGGGGGGAGCTTGAATGAGCAGTTCTTC. Its translation: CASSWGGGSLNEQFF.

This clone was counted a few times. The genes are TRBV7-8 and TRBJ2-5, with a possible D match to TRBD2 (6 bases). The CDR3 length is 14 residues. V lost 1 base, J lost 5 bases, and 11 bases lay in between. CDR1 and CDR2 (germline): SGHVS, FQNEAQ. This CDR3 reads CASSLDRGRETQYF. For the CDR3, the DNA is TGTGCCAGCAGCTTAGATCGGGGGAGGGAGACCCAGTACTTC.

The chain links TRBV11-3 to TRBJ2-3, with D perhaps TRBD2 (5 bases). Germline V gene data show CDR1 as SGHNT and CDR2 as YENEEA. Between the trimmed V and J ends, which lost 1 base and 3 bases, there was a span of 14 bases. The length of the CDR3 is 16 residues. In DNA form, the CDR3 reads TGTGCCAGCAGCTTAGTTTCAGCGGCTTCGACAGATACGCAGTATTTT. As protein: CASSLVSAASTDTQYF.

The table lists this clone with a few counts. The CDR3 sequence is CASTSTSWVLGDTQYF. The DNA of the CDR3 is TGTGCCAGCACATCCACCTCTTGGGTCCTAGGAGATACGCAGTATTTT. The V gene is TRBV28, the J gene TRBJ2-3, with unresolved D. Germline V gene data show CDR1 as MDHEN and CDR2 as SYDVKM. V was trimmed by 7 bases and J by 5 bases, leaving 22 bases between them. There are 16 residues in the CDR3. The full variable domain, completed using reference TRBV28 and TRBJ2-3, is DVKVTQSSRYLVKRTGEKVFLECVQDMDHENMFWYRQDPGLGLRLIYFSYDVKMKEKGDIPEGYSVSREKKERFSLILESASTNQTSMYLCASTSTSWVLGDTQYFGPGTRLTVL.

CDR3 sequence (DNA): TGTGCCAGCAGCCCTTCCATGAGCTCCTACAATGAGCAGTTCTTC. It yields the protein CASSPSMSSYNEQFF. This chain joins TRBV7-6 and TRBJ2-1, with D uncertain. V lost 5 bases and J 0 bases, leaving 11 bases between the germline ends. The CDR3 spans 15 residues. CDR1 and CDR2 from the germline V gene are SGHVS and FNYEAQ. Complete variable domain (other parts from reference TRBV7-6 and TRBJ2-1): GAGVSQSPRYKVTKRGQDVALRCDPISGHVSLYWYRQALGQGPEFLTYFNYEAQQDKSGLPNDRFSAERPEGSISTLTIQRTEQRDSAMYRCASSPSMSSYNEQFFGPGTRLTVL.

This clone was recorded a few times. This chain joins TRBV10-3 and TRBJ1-5; D may be TRBD1 (5 bases). CDR3 length: 12 residues. Germline V gives CDR1 ENHRY, CDR2 SYGVKD. V was pared by 9 bases and J by 0 bases, with 6 bases between. The CDR3 reads CAIQDSNQPQHF. The DNA of the CDR3 is TGTGCCATACAGGATAGCAATCAGCCCCAGCATTTT.

The gene calls are TRBV15 and TRBJ2-1, with D possibly being TRBD1 or TRBD2 (5 bases each). The CDR3 runs 17 residues. Germline V gives CDR1 LNHNV, CDR2 YYDKDF (reference sequence). Trimming took off 0 bases at V and 6 bases at J, with 18 bases between the two ends. Here the CDR3 reads CATSRDRTLRRGNEQFF. CDR3 DNA sequence: TGTGCCACCAGCAGAGACCGGACACTCCGACGGGGCAATGAGCAGTTCTTC.

This clone was counted between two and nine times. The genes are TRBV5-1 and TRBJ1-2; a possible D gene is TRBD1 (5 bases). CDR1 is SGHRS and CDR2 is YFSETQ in the germline V gene. Trimming pared 9 bases from V and 4 bases from J, leaving 16 bases between. The CDR3 totals 13 residues. The CDR3: CATQTVSGYGYTF. As DNA, the CDR3 is TGCGCCACACAGACAGTCTCAGGCTATGGCTACACCTTC.

J is TRBJ1-2 and V is TRBV5-4; D call uncertain. This CDR3 has 15 residues. V lost 2 bases and J 3 bases, leaving 14 bases between the germline ends. Germline-derived CDR1 and CDR2 are SGHNT and YYREEE (reference sequence). The CDR3 here is CASSFPGRSYYGYTF. The CDR3 DNA reads TGTGCCAGCAGCTTTCCAGGTCGGAGTTACTATGGCTACACCTTC.

This clone was picked up a small number of times. The chain is built from TRBV5-1 and TRBJ1-1; 8 bases align to TRBD1. V dropped 5 bases and J dropped 2; count of bases not matched to a gene: 5. CDR3 size: 14 residues. The germline gives CDR1 SGHRS, CDR2 YFSETQ. In DNA, the CDR3 is TGCGCCAGCAGTGATACAGGGGGAAACACTGAAGCTTTCTTT. Its protein is CASSDTGGNTEAFF.

Only a few counts were recorded for this clone. CDR3 loop: CASSPLVAGADNEQFF. CDR3 sequence (DNA): TGCGCCAGCAGCCCCCTGGTAGCGGGAGCAGACAATGAGCAGTTCTTC. The chain uses TRBV5-1 and TRBJ2-1, with 9 bases aligning to TRBD2. This CDR3 is built from 16 residues. Germline V gene lookup returns CDR1 SGHRS and CDR2 YFSETQ. The V segment lost 4 bases and the J segment 5 bases; nucleotides outside the gene matches: 10.